Presented here are 23 T cell receptor beta chains from one specimen sequenced in a study of vaccination and CD4 T cells after COVID-19. Sequencing of the DNA from cultured CD4+ T cells was carried out with the Oncomine TCR Beta short-read assay. DNA came from CD4+ T cells after culture. TCRdb re-called the PCR reads through MiXCR, storing one row per CDR3 protein. This sample has roughly 7,800 distinct CDR3 sequences, with 30% to 40% found just once. As to treatment: approximately nine-day PBMC culture with coronavirus spike peptide pools or control peptides (ViraFEST assay). It was before the COVID-19 pandemic (2011-2018) that the unexposed donor's CD4+ T cells were collected. The antigens of these receptors remain unknown. Sequencing was done on a sample of CD4+ T cells from blood, cultured in vitro. The receptors were gathered from a human donor in good health.

The V gene is TRBV7-9, the J gene TRBJ1-2; no clear D. This CDR3 region has 15 residues. CDR1 is SEHNR and CDR2 is FQNEAQ in the germline V gene (reference sequence). Trimming left V 3 bases short and J 3 bases short, with 14 bases between. The CDR3 DNA reads TGTGCCAGCAGCTTTACCGGGTCCTTTTACTATGGCTACACCTTC. It is translated as CASSFTGSFYYGYTF.

The V call is TRBV20-1, the J call TRBJ2-7; perhaps D is TRBD1 or TRBD2 (5 bases each). This CDR3 has 15 residues. Germline V CDR1 and CDR2: DFQATT, SNEGSKA (reference sequence). V was cut by 5 bases and J by 7 bases, with 24 bases left in between. In nucleotides, the CDR3 is TGCAGTGCTTGGGACCCTAGAATTACGAGTAGAGAGCAGTACTTC. Translating it yields CSAWDPRITSREQYF.

V and J are TRBV6-1 and TRBJ2-1, with 9 nucleotides matching TRBD2. J was trimmed by 6 bases and V by 5 bases; bases with no gene match: 8. This CDR3 comprises 15 residues. Germline CDR1 reads MNHNS; CDR2 reads SASEGT. The CDR3 is CASSPRVAGVNEQFF. In DNA form, the CDR3 reads TGTGCCAGCAGTCCCCGGGTAGCGGGAGTCAATGAGCAGTTCTTC.

The table lists this clonotype with a few counts. The chain employs TRBV6-2 or TRBV6-3 and TRBJ2-7; D might be TRBD1 (6 bases). V shed 6 bases and J shed 6 bases, with 12 bases lying between them. CDR3 length: 12 amino acids. Germline V CDR1 and CDR2: MNHEY, SVGEGT. The CDR3 nucleotides read TGTGCCAGCAGCCAACAGGGTCTCGAGCAGTACTTC. This sequence encodes CASSQQGLEQYF.

This clonotype has just a few counts. The rearrangement joins TRBV7-2 to TRBJ1-2; D might be TRBD1 (5 bases). CDR3 size: 15 residues. The V gene's germline CDR1 is SGHTA and CDR2 FQGNSA. Deletions cut 4 bases from V and 5 bases from J, with 17 bases between. CDR3 in DNA: TGTGCCAGCAGCTCCCCCCGGAGAGGGGAGTATGGCTACACCTTC. This encodes CASSSPRRGEYGYTF.

J is TRBJ2-6 and V is TRBV27; possibly TRBD1 for D (6 bases). There are 17 residues in the CDR3. Per the germline V gene, CDR1 is MNHEY and CDR2 is SMNVEV (reference sequence). V gave up 3 bases and J gave up 2 bases, with 14 bases separating them. CDR3 in amino acids: CASSFKAGVAGANVLTF. The CDR3 region has the DNA TGTGCCAGCAGTTTTAAGGCAGGGGTAGCTGGGGCCAACGTCCTGACTTTC.

The chain joins TRBV2 to TRBJ1-2; D not resolved. The CDR3 loop spans 12 amino acids. Germline values: CDR1 SNHLY, CDR2 FYNNEI. The CDR3 nucleotides are TGTGGGGTTCGGCCGGGGAACTATGGCTACACCTTC. It codes for CGVRPGNYGYTF.

Only a few counts were recorded for this clonotype. The CDR3 DNA is TGTGCCAGCAGTTGGCGAGAAGGGGGCATTGGCTACACCTTC. It yields the protein CASSWREGGIGYTF. The V call is TRBV6-2 or TRBV6-3, the J call TRBJ1-2, with 7 bases identical to TRBD1. Trimming removed 4 bases from V and 7 bases from J; junction bases left unmatched: 9. This CDR3 comprises 14 residues. Germline V CDR1 and CDR2: MNHEY, SVGEGT.

This chain uses TRBV18 with TRBJ2-5; 9 nucleotides line up with TRBD2. From germline, CDR1 is KGHSH and CDR2 LQKENI. With V trimmed by 3 bases and J by 10 bases, 9 bases remained unmatched. This CDR3 has 14 residues. Here the CDR3 reads CASSPGLASDGQYF. The CDR3 bases are TGTGCCAGCTCACCGGGACTAGCTTCGGATGGCCAGTACTTC.

A single count supports this clonotype. V usage is TRBV29-1 and J usage is TRBJ1-2; D is uncertain. V lost 3 bases and J 3 bases, leaving 2 bases between the germline ends. Looked up from germline, CDR1 is SQVTM and CDR2 is ANQGSEA. This CDR3 has 10 amino acids. CDR3 protein: CSVDDYGYTF. CDR3 DNA sequence: TGCAGCGTTGACGACTATGGCTACACCTTC.

This chain links TRBV20-1 with TRBJ1-1, with no clear D. Germline CDR1 DFQATT, CDR2 SNEGSKA (reference sequence). Trimming cost V 8 bases and J 0 bases, with 19 bases left between them. This CDR3 comprises 15 residues. The CDR3 coding sequence is TGCAGTCCCCGGGAACAGCTTCTTATGAACACTGAAGCTTTCTTT. Protein sequence: CSPREQLLMNTEAFF.

This clonotype has just a few counts. The rearrangement links TRBV6-2 or TRBV6-3 to TRBJ2-5; tentative D call: TRBD1 (6 bases). Germline CDR1 MNHEY, CDR2 SVGEGT. The V end was cut by 3 bases, the J end by 5 bases, with 10 bases between. The CDR3 is made up of 13 amino acids. CDR3 sequence: CASSYVQGETQYF. CDR3 DNA: TGTGCCAGCAGTTATGTCCAGGGGGAGACCCAGTACTTC.

The sample holds a few counts of this clonotype. The genes are TRBV6-1 and TRBJ1-2; D possibly corresponds to TRBD1 (5 bases). In germline, CDR1 is MNHNS, CDR2 SASEGT. This CDR3 region has 16 residues. Trimming removed 3 bases from V and 6 bases from J, with 20 bases in between. The CDR3 here is CASSERGRRVKDGYTF. CDR3 coding DNA: TGTGCCAGCAGTGAGCGCGGGCGCAGGGTGAAAGATGGCTACACCTTC.

The V and J genes are TRBV5-4 and TRBJ2-3; 7 bases map to TRBD1. CDR1 SGHNT and CDR2 YYREEE come from the germline V gene (reference sequence). There are 16 residues in the CDR3. V dropped 4 bases and J dropped 5; count of bases not matched to a gene: 13. In DNA, the CDR3 is TGTGCCAGCAGCGTACCCCGACAGGGAGTGGGAGATACGCAGTATTTT. Encoded protein: CASSVPRQGVGDTQYF.

This clonotype has just a few counts. The rearrangement joins TRBV20-1 to TRBJ1-1; TRBD1 is a possible D gene (6 bases). The CDR3 has 15 residues. V dropped 6 bases and J dropped 6 bases, with 23 bases sitting between them. Germline V gene lookup returns CDR1 DFQATT and CDR2 SNEGSKA (reference sequence). The CDR3 spells CSATLWDRGAAEAFF. CDR3 sequence (DNA): TGCAGTGCGACGCTTTGGGATCGGGGGGCGGCTGAAGCTTTCTTT.

The chain carries TRBV7-2 and TRBJ2-2, with a weak D call TRBD2 (5 bases). Germline assignment: CDR1 SGHTA and CDR2 FQGNSA. Trimming removed 0 bases from V and 7 bases from J, with 9 bases in between. This CDR3 is built from 14 residues. The CDR3, as DNA: TGTGCCAGCAGCTTAGCTAGCGTGGGCGGGGAGCTGTTTTTT. It specifies CASSLASVGGELFF.

The chain combines TRBV7-2 with TRBJ1-2, with TRBD1 as a possible D gene (6 bases). V dropped 6 bases and J dropped 1 base, with 21 bases sitting between them. The CDR3 sequence is 17 residues long. Germline-derived CDR1 and CDR2 are SGHTA and FQGNSA. In DNA form, the CDR3 reads TGTGCCAGCAGTTATTCCGAGGGACAATGGTTTAACTATGGCTACACCTTC. The encoded protein is CASSYSEGQWFNYGYTF.

This chain joins TRBV5-1 and TRBJ2-5, with D possibly being TRBD2 (5 bases). Germline V gene sequence: CDR1 SGHRS, CDR2 YFSETQ. The CDR3 consists of 12 residues. V lost 5 bases to trimming and J lost 4 bases, with 9 bases between them. The CDR3: CASRSGGETQYF. CDR3 bases: TGCGCCAGCAGATCAGGAGGAGAGACCCAGTACTTC.

This chain joins TRBV7-3 and TRBJ1-1; D might be TRBD1 (6 bases). Germline V gives CDR1 SGHTA, CDR2 FQGTGA. V was clipped by 1 base and J by 7 bases, with 16 bases between them. This CDR3 comprises 15 residues. The CDR3 sequence is CASSLIGGRQDEAFF. The CDR3 region has the DNA TGTGCCAGCAGCTTAATAGGTGGAAGACAGGATGAAGCTTTCTTT.

As for this clonotype: Its ends do not fully match the called genes, so a read error is possible. V is TRBV7-2 and J is TRBJ2-7; D remains unclear. The V gene's germline CDR1 is SGHTA and CDR2 FQGNSA. The length of the CDR3 is 11 residues. The CDR3 sequence: CASTGGHEQHF. Written as DNA, the CDR3 is TGTGCCAGCACCGGCGGCCACGAGCAGCACTTC.

This clonotype was observed a single time. The chain links TRBV19 to TRBJ1-2, with D possibly matching TRBD1 (5 bases). CDR1 and CDR2 (germline): LNHDA, SQIVND (reference sequence). Trimming pared 3 bases from V and 10 bases from J, leaving 21 bases between. The CDR3 covers 15 residues. The CDR3 DNA sequence: TGTGCCAGTAGTATGAAGTGGGGCGGGAACCTCTTCTACACCTTC. Its translation is CASSMKWGGNLFYTF.

A few counts support this clonotype. V gene TRBV7-6 combines with J gene TRBJ2-3; D is possibly TRBD2 (5 bases). V was shortened by 1 base and J by 2 bases, with 10 bases between the two germline ends. This CDR3 comprises 15 residues. Germline values: CDR1 SGHVS, CDR2 FNYEAQ. The CDR3 DNA sequence: TGTGCCAGCAGCTTAGGAGCAGCGGTCACAGATACGCAGTATTTT. Its translation is CASSLGAAVTDTQYF.

This clonotype was seen more than once but under ten times. The gene calls are TRBV6-1 and TRBJ1-1; possible D gene TRBD1, 6 bases. There are 14 residues in the CDR3. Germline loops: CDR1 MNHNS, CDR2 SASEGT. The germline V and J ends were trimmed by 6 bases and 1 base, with 12 bases remaining between them. CDR3 DNA sequence: TGTGCCAGCAGCCCCCCGGGGGCGAACACTGAAGCTTTCTTT. This encodes CASSPPGANTEAFF.